The T cell receptor beta chain described here comes from a study of molecular identifiers for immune sequencing clone quantification. A CD8+CD4-CCR7+CD45RA+ gate was used to sort naive CD8 T cells. One entry per CDR3 protein, called by TCRdb with MiXCR from the PCR reads. This table has over 550,000 distinct CDR3 sequences, around 25% appearing once. Study-wide findings and caveats: In naive cells, clones above 20 RNA copies held under 1% of molecules, whereas in effector cells they held over 97%.

This clonotype came up a few times. Its target is not known. The ends were cut back, 0 bases at V and 0 bases at J, with 4 bases in the middle. This CDR3 contains 14 residues. Germline loops: CDR1 MNHEY, CDR2 SVGAGI. What was sequenced was naive CD8+ T cells from blood, with Jurkat cell RNA spiked in. The subset denotes: FACS-sorted CD8+CD4-CCR7+CD45RA+ naive T cells. The chain links TRBV6-5 to TRBJ2-3; D gene ambiguous. The receptor was derived from a human donor in good health. Some libraries in this study had Jurkat cell RNA spiked in. CDR3 residues: CASSYSRSTDTQYF. CDR3 sequence (DNA): TGTGCCAGCAGTTACTCCCGTAGCACAGATACGCAGTATTTT.